The subject of this entry is one TCR beta chain. Its antigen is unknown. Trimming left V 0 bases short and J 2 bases short, with 7 bases between. Looked up from germline, CDR1 is MNHEY and CDR2 is SMNVEV (reference sequence). This CDR3 has 14 amino acids. This entry comes from a study of T cell responses to AZD1222 COVID-19 vaccine. Some clones are missing from TCRdb's copy, which holds only in-frame ones; the method was immunoSEQ multiplex PCR. This table holds about 60,000 clones, approximately 85% found once. Study conclusions and caveats: Spike-specific TCRs gained breadth and depth after people received two AZD1222 doses.

The TCR comes from an adult in good health. The sample in question was peripheral blood, obtained on day 0 of MenACWY control vaccination. This chain connects TRBV27 to TRBJ1-2; D possibly corresponds to TRBD1 (5 bases). CDR3 bases: TGTGCCAGCAGTTTATCGTGGGGCAACTATGGCTACACCTTC. It specifies CASSLSWGNYGYTF.